This TCR beta chain was identified in a study of Graves' ophthalmopathy and Graves' hyperthyroidism. Amplified TCR beta CDR3 regions were obtained using RNA transcripts as template. Second-round multiplex PCR followed a first-round RT-PCR using HTBI primers. TCRdb redid the calling of the multiplex PCR reads with MiXCR, one entry per CDR3 protein. The table shows roughly 410,000 distinct CDR3 sequences, with 15% occurring only once. Other autoimmune diseases, uncontrolled infections, pregnancy or lactation excluded patients from enrollment. It was on clinical symptoms, serum thyroxine, TRAb, thyroid ultrasound and orbital computed tomography that diagnosis relied. The CDR3 loop spans 13 amino acids. Germline loops: CDR1 SQVTM, CDR2 ANQGSEA. Trimming shortened V by 3 bases and J by 5 bases, and 14 bases separated the two germline ends. Study results and limitations: Blood also carried most expanded thyroid clonotypes exceeding 0.001 frequency. A classifier, a 13-signature model, separated ophthalmopathy from stable hyperthyroidism with around 88% sensitivity and roughly 80% specificity.

This clonotype has ten or more counts. Its antigen remains unidentified. The sequenced material came from peripheral blood. The rearrangement joins TRBV29-1 to TRBJ2-7; possible D gene TRBD2, 5 bases. This receptor was identified in a woman aged 18-35 years with stable Graves' hyperthyroidism. DNA of the CDR3: TGCAGCGTTGATCCGGGCGCGGGCGACGAGCAGTACTTC. It is translated as CSVDPGAGDEQYF.